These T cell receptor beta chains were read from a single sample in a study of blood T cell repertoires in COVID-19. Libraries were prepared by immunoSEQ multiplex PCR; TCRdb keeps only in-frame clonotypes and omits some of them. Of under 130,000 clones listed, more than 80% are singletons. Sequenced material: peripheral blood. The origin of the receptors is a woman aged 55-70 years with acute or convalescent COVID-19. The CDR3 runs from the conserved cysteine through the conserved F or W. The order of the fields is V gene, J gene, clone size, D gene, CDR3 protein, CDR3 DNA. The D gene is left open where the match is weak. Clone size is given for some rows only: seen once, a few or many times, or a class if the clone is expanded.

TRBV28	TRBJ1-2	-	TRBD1	CASSLQPGQGADYGYTF	TGTGCCAGCAGTTTACAACCGGGACAGGGGGCGGACTATGGCTACACCTTC
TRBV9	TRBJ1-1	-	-	CASSVELFAVDRYTEAFF	TGTGCCAGCAGCGTAGAACTTTTTGCGGTGGATAGATACACTGAAGCTTTCTTT
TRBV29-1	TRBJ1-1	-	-	CSVGQKNTEAFF	TGCAGCGTTGGTCAGAAGAACACTGAAGCTTTCTTT
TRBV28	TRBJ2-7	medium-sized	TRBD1	CASSSPKAGGPYEQYF	TGTGCCAGCAGTTCCCCTAAGGCAGGGGGACCCTACGAGCAGTACTTC
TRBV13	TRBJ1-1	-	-	CASSSPAGMNTEAFF	TGTGCCAGCAGCTCCCCCGCGGGAATGAACACTGAAGCTTTCTTT
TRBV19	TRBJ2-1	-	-	CASSIPRGRVTYNEQFF	TGTGCCAGTAGTATACCCCGCGGGCGGGTCACCTACAATGAGCAGTTCTTC
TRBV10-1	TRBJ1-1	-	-	CASSESGDTEAFF	TGCGCCAGCAGTGAGTCAGGAGACACTGAAGCTTTCTTT
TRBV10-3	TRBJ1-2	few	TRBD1	CAISEGPETGAYTF	TGTGCCATCAGTGAAGGTCCAGAGACAGGGGCGTACACCTTC
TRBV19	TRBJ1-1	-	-	CAIGVGGTEAFF	TGTGCCATTGGTGTGGGGGGCACTGAAGCTTTCTTT
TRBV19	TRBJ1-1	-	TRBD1	CATNGQGRTEAFF	TGTGCCACCAATGGACAGGGGAGGACTGAAGCTTTCTTT
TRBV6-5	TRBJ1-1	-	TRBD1	CASSLTGFNTEAFF	TGTGCCAGCAGTTTGACAGGGTTCAACACTGAAGCTTTCTTT
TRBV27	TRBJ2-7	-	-	CASSSNQGRGEQYF	TGTGCCAGCAGTTCTAATCAGGGGCGAGGCGAGCAGTACTTC
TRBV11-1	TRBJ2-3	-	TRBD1	CASRTGFTDTQYF	TGTGCCAGCCGGACAGGGTTCACAGATACGCAGTATTTT
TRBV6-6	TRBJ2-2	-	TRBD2	CASRPLAGGPSGELFF	TGTGCCAGCAGACCACTAGCGGGAGGGCCGTCCGGGGAGCTGTTTTTT
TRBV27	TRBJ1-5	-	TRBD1	CASSESGTGYNQPQHF	TGTGCCAGCAGTGAATCCGGGACAGGGTACAATCAGCCCCAGCATTTT
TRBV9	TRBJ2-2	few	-	CASSQSGSNTGELFF	TGTGCCAGCAGCCAGAGCGGGTCGAACACCGGGGAGCTGTTTTTT
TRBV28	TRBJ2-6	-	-	CASSFRGAGANVLTF	TGTGCCAGCAGTTTCAGGGGGGCTGGGGCCAACGTCCTGACTTTC
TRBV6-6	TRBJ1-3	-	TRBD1	CASSRGGTGPSGNTIYF	TGTGCCAGCAGTCGGGGGGGGACAGGGCCCTCTGGAAACACCATATATTTT
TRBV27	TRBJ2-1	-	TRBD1	CASSPIRTGGAGYEQFF	TGTGCCAGCAGTCCAATCCGGACAGGGGGGGCCGGCTATGAGCAGTTCTTC
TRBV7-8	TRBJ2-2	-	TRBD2	CASSLVASGNTGELFF	TGTGCCAGCAGCTTAGTAGCTAGCGGGAACACCGGGGAGCTGTTTTTT
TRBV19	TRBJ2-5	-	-	CASSLTGYQETQYF	TGTGCCAGTAGTTTAACAGGGTACCAAGAGACCCAGTACTTC
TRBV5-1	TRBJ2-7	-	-	CASSDTRKGLYEQYF	TGCGCCAGCAGCGACACGAGGAAGGGGCTCTACGAGCAGTACTTC
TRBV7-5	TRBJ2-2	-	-	CARSLPTSGSDPTGELFF	TGTGCCAGAAGCTTACCGACTAGCGGGAGCGATCCCACCGGGGAGCTGTTTTTT
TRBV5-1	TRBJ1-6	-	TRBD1	CASRGTGEGSPLHF	TGCGCCAGCAGAGGGACAGGGGAAGGGTCACCCCTCCACTTT
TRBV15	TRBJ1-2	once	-	CATSRDGRYGYTF	TGTGCCACCAGCAGAGATGGTCGGTATGGCTACACCTTC
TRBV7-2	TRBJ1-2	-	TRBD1	CASSFGTGNYGYTF	TGTGCCAGCAGCTTCGGGACAGGGAACTATGGCTACACCTTC
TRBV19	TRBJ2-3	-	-	CASSPGHTDTQYF	TGTGCCAGTAGTCCAGGTCACACAGATACGCAGTATTTT
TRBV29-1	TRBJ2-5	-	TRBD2	CSVARSGRETQYF	TGCAGCGTTGCCCGTAGCGGGAGGGAGACCCAGTACTTC
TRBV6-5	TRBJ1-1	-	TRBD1	CASRKGAGEAFF	TGTGCCAGCAGGAAGGGGGCAGGTGAAGCTTTCTTT
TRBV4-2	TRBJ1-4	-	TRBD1	CASRSAGGDEKLFF	TGTGCCAGCAGGTCTGCAGGGGGTGATGAAAAACTGTTTTTT
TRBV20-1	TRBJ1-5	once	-	CSASQGGDQPQHF	TGCAGTGCTAGTCAGGGTGGAGATCAGCCCCAGCATTTT
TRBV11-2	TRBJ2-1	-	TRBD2	CASSPTGTTYNEQFF	TGTGCCAGCAGCCCCACCGGGACTACCTACAATGAGCAGTTCTTC
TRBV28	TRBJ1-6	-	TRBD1	CASSFASGQGNSPLHF	TGTGCCAGCAGTTTTGCCTCGGGACAGGGGAATTCACCCCTCCACTTT
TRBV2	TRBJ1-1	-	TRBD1	CASRGTGDRDNLPFF	TGTGCCAGCAGAGGGACGGGGGACAGGGATAACCTACCTTTCTTT
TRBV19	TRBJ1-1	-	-	CATQLNAMNTEAFF	TGTGCCACCCAACTTAACGCCATGAACACTGAAGCTTTCTTT
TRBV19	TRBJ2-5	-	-	CASSVRGRVPGETQYF	TGTGCCAGTAGTGTCCGTGGGCGGGTGCCTGGGGAGACCCAGTACTTC
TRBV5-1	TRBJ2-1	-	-	CASSLAAGSSYNEQFF	TGCGCCAGCAGCTTGGCCGCGGGTAGCTCCTACAATGAGCAGTTCTTC
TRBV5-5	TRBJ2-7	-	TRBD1	CASSLQGAAYEQYF	TGTGCCAGCAGCTTACAGGGGGCCGCCTACGAGCAGTACTTC
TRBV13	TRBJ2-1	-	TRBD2	CASSLRLAGGNEQFF	TGTGCCAGCAGCTTACGGCTAGCGGGAGGCAATGAGCAGTTCTTC
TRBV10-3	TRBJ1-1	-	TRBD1	CAISDRQGPTEAFF	TGTGCCATCAGCGACCGACAGGGTCCCACTGAAGCTTTCTTT
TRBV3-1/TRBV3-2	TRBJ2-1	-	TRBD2	CASSLSSGSSNEQFF	TGTGCCAGCAGCCTTTCTAGCGGGTCCTCTAATGAGCAGTTCTTC
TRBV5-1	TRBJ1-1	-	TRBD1	CASSLGQGITEAFF	TGCGCCAGCAGCCTCGGACAGGGAATCACTGAAGCTTTCTTT
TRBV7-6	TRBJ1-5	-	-	CASSLVGGPNQPQHF	TGTGCCAGCAGCTTAGTGGGGGGGCCCAATCAGCCCCAGCATTTT
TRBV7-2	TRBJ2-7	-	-	CASSSRVSYEQYF	TGTGCCAGCAGCAGCAGGGTTTCCTACGAGCAGTACTTC
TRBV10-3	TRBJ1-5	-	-	CAIGPQGQPQHF	TGTGCCATCGGACCACAGGGACAGCCCCAGCATTTT
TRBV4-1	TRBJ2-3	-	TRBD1	CASSQGRTGGTDTQYF	TGCGCCAGCAGCCAAGGAAGGACAGGGGGCACAGATACGCAGTATTTT
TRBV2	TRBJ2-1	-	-	CASSGYNEQFF	TGTGCCAGCAGCGGGTACAATGAGCAGTTCTTC
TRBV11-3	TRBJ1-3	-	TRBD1	CASSPGQGPGNTIYF	TGTGCCAGCAGCCCGGGACAGGGGCCTGGAAACACCATATATTTT
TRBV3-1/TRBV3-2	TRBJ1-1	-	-	CASSLRGTEAFF	TGTGCCAGCAGCCTGAGGGGGACTGAAGCTTTCTTT
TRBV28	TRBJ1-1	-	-	CASSLYTGRTEAFF	TGTGCCAGCAGTTTATATACAGGGCGTACTGAAGCTTTCTTT
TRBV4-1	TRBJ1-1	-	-	CASSQDRVNTEAFF	TGCGCCAGCAGCCAAGATCGGGTGAACACTGAAGCTTTCTTT
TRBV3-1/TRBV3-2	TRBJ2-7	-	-	CASSQTPGAAYEQYF	TGTGCCAGCAGCCAGACGCCTGGGGCCGCCTACGAGCAGTACTTC
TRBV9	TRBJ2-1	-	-	CASSASGQNSYNEQFF	TGTGCCAGCAGCGCCTCGGGACAAAACTCCTACAATGAGCAGTTCTTC